These T cell receptor beta chains were read from a single sample in a study of shared clonotypes between healthy human individuals. Some clones are missing from TCRdb's copy, which holds only in-frame ones; the method was immunoSEQ multiplex PCR. The data show around 2,000,000 clones, approximately 95% seen once. The source material was naive CD8+ T cells sorted from blood. The receptors come from a young man in good health. CDR3s include the opening cysteine and the closing phenylalanine or tryptophan. Fields, in order: D gene, V gene, J gene, clone size, CDR3 protein, CDR3 DNA. The D gene is left open where the match is weak. Clone size is not always given. Where it is, it says once, few, many or a class for expanded clones.

D: NA; V: TRBV10-1; J: TRBJ2-7; size: NA; CDR3: CASSESSGRDEQYF; DNA: TGCGCCAGCAGTGAGTCCTCAGGCAGGGACGAGCAGTACTTC
D: NA; V: TRBV5-4; J: TRBJ1-1; size: NA; CDR3: CASSEGHTNTEAFF; DNA: TGTGCCAGCAGCGAGGGACACACGAACACTGAAGCTTTCTTT
D: TRBD1; V: TRBV4-2; J: TRBJ2-7; size: NA; CDR3: CASSHDRAEQYF; DNA: TGTGCCAGCAGCCATGACAGGGCTGAGCAGTACTTC
D: NA; V: TRBV4-1; J: TRBJ1-5; size: NA; CDR3: CASSEIGPGQPQHF; DNA: TGCGCCAGTTCGGAGATTGGCCCCGGTCAGCCCCAGCATTTT
D: NA; V: TRBV14; J: TRBJ2-1; size: NA; CDR3: CASSQDSGVYNEQFF; DNA: TGTGCCAGCAGCCAAGATAGCGGAGTCTACAATGAGCAGTTCTTC
D: NA; V: TRBV4-1; J: TRBJ1-1; size: once; CDR3: CASSPRLMNTEAFF; DNA: TGCGCCAGCAGCCCACGGCTCATGAACACTGAAGCTTTCTTT
D: TRBD2; V: TRBV29-1; J: TRBJ2-7; size: once; CDR3: CSVEFLTSGSSYEQYF; DNA: TGCAGCGTTGAATTCCTGACTAGCGGGAGCTCCTACGAGCAGTACTTC
D: NA; V: TRBV28; J: TRBJ1-2; size: NA; CDR3: CASSLGRGSYTF; DNA: TGTGCCAGCAGCCTGGGTCGTGGAAGCTACACCTTC
D: TRBD1; V: TRBV19; J: TRBJ2-1; size: NA; CDR3: CASSISSTGGQEQFF; DNA: TGTGCCAGTAGTATCTCATCCACAGGGGGCCAAGAGCAGTTCTTC
D: TRBD1; V: TRBV27; J: TRBJ2-7; size: NA; CDR3: CASSQGQGSPYEQYF; DNA: TGTGCCAGCAGTCAAGGACAGGGGAGCCCCTACGAGCAGTACTTC
D: NA; V: TRBV7-8; J: TRBJ2-7; size: NA; CDR3: CASSLYQAWYEQYF; DNA: TGTGCCAGCAGCTTATATCAAGCCTGGTACGAGCAGTACTTC
D: NA; V: TRBV6-1; J: TRBJ1-2; size: NA; CDR3: CASRETGGSYGYTF; DNA: TGTGCCAGCAGGGAAACCGGGGGGTCCTATGGCTACACCTTC
D: TRBD1; V: TRBV27; J: TRBJ1-2; size: NA; CDR3: CASCPGTGRYGYTF; DNA: TGTGCCAGTTGCCCCGGGACAGGGCGCTATGGCTACACCTTC
D: NA; V: TRBV5-4; J: TRBJ2-7; size: NA; CDR3: CASSLGQGSSYEQYF; DNA: TGTGCCAGCAGCTTAGGGCAGGGAAGCTCCTACGAGCAGTACTTC
D: TRBD1; V: TRBV4-3; J: TRBJ1-4; size: NA; CDR3: CASSQETGGGEKLFF; DNA: TGCGCCAGCAGCCAAGAGACAGGGGGCGGCGAAAAACTGTTTTTT
D: TRBD1; V: TRBV7-6; J: TRBJ2-2; size: NA; CDR3: CASSPGPGGTGELFF; DNA: TGTGCCAGCAGCCCCGGCCCAGGGGGTACCGGGGAGCTGTTTTTT
D: TRBD1; V: TRBV27; J: TRBJ1-1; size: NA; CDR3: CASSPDRLGEAFF; DNA: TGTGCCAGCAGTCCGGACAGGCTTGGGGAAGCTTTCTTT
D: NA; V: TRBV7-6; J: TRBJ1-1; size: NA; CDR3: CASSLTQAEAFF; DNA: TGTGCCAGCAGCTTAACTCAGGCTGAAGCTTTCTTT